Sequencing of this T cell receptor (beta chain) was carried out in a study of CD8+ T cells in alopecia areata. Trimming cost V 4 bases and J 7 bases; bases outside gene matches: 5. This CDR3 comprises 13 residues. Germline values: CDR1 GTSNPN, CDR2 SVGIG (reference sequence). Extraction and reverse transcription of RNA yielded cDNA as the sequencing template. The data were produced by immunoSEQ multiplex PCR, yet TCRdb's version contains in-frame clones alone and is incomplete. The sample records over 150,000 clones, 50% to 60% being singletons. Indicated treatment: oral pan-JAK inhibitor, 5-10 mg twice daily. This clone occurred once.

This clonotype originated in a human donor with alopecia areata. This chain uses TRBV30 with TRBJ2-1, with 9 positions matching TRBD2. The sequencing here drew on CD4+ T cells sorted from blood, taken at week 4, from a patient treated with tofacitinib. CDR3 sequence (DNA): TGTGCCTGGAACGCGGGGGGGCCTAATGAGCAGTTCTTC. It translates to CAWNAGGPNEQFF.